These T cell receptor beta chains were read from a single sample in a study of vaccination and CD4 T cells after COVID-19. Their specific antigens are unknown. TCRdb re-called the PCR reads with MiXCR, one entry per CDR3 protein. The sample yields 16,000 or so distinct CDR3 sequences, around 72% seen once. The sample here was CD4+ T cells from blood, cultured in vitro, taken after SARS-CoV-2 vaccination. The source is a human donor who received a COVID-19 vaccine. The CDR3 runs from the conserved cysteine through the conserved F or W. The order of the fields is D gene, J gene, V gene, clone size, CDR3 protein, CDR3 DNA. A D gene is named only where the DNA matches it firmly. Clone size is shown for a subset of rows, as once, few, many or a class of expanded clone.

NA | TRBJ2-3 | TRBV19 | NA | CASSHLPDPSGDADTQYF | TGTGCCAGTAGTCACCTGCCAGATCCCTCCGGCGACGCAGATACGCAGTATTTT
NA | TRBJ1-2 | TRBV19 | once | CASSIGVNYGYTF | TGTGCCAGTAGTATCGGGGTGAACTATGGCTACACCTTC
NA | TRBJ1-5 | TRBV24-1 | NA | CATSDGLNQPQHF | TGTGCCACCAGTGACGGACTCAATCAGCCCCAGCATTTT
TRBD2 | TRBJ2-2 | TRBV6-5 | NA | CASSSYSGEVSGELFF | TGTGCCAGCAGTTCCTATAGCGGGGAAGTATCCGGGGAGCTGTTTTTT
NA | TRBJ1-2 | TRBV20-1 | NA | CSASPQGNGYTF | TGCAGTGCTAGTCCTCAGGGAAACGGCTACACCTTC
NA | TRBJ2-1 | TRBV7-8 | NA | CASSPSSRRTSRGNEQFF | TGTGCCAGCAGCCCTTCCTCCCGGAGGACAAGCCGGGGGAATGAGCAGTTCTTC
NA | TRBJ2-5 | TRBV12-3/TRBV12-4 | NA | CASRVTPLSAQYF | TGTGCCAGCAGAGTGACACCGTTGTCGGCCCAGTACTTC
NA | TRBJ2-7 | TRBV7-9 | NA | CASSSRAGDEQYF | TGTGCCAGCAGCAGCCGCGCCGGGGACGAGCAGTACTTC
TRBD1 | TRBJ1-1 | TRBV7-8 | few | CASSPPSTGAVTAFF | TGTGCCAGCAGCCCGCCATCTACAGGGGCGGTTACAGCTTTCTTT
NA | TRBJ2-5 | TRBV20-1 | NA | CSASWVETQYF | TGCAGTGCTAGTTGGGTGGAGACCCAGTACTTC
TRBD1 | TRBJ1-2 | TRBV7-2 | NA | CASSSGTGDYGYTF | TGTGCCAGCAGCTCTGGGACAGGGGACTATGGCTACACCTTC
NA | TRBJ1-2 | TRBV24-1 | once | CATSLWGGARYGYTF | TGTGCCACCAGTCTCTGGGGGGGGGCGCGTTATGGCTACACCTTC
NA | TRBJ2-2 | TRBV10-2 | NA | CASSPVGNTGELFF | TGCGCCAGCAGTCCGGTTGGAAACACCGGGGAGCTGTTTTTT
TRBD1 | TRBJ1-5 | TRBV19 | few | CASRGQGAIYFQPQHF | TGTGCCAGTAGGGGACAGGGGGCGATTTACTTCCAGCCCCAGCATTTT
TRBD1 | TRBJ1-2 | TRBV20-1 | NA | CSAVGGQGADGYTF | TGCAGTGCCGTCGGGGGACAGGGGGCGGATGGCTACACCTTC
TRBD1 | TRBJ1-1 | TRBV30 | NA | CAWSAEKGTAAEAFF | TGTGCCTGGAGTGCAGAAAAAGGGACAGCCGCTGAAGCTTTCTTT
TRBD1 | TRBJ1-2 | TRBV12-3/TRBV12-4 | once | CASSTGGVYGYTF | TGTGCCAGCAGTACAGGGGGGGTCTATGGCTACACCTTC
NA | TRBJ2-5 | TRBV10-3 | NA | CATSSDQETQYF | TGTGCCACCAGTTCAGACCAAGAGACCCAGTACTTC
NA | TRBJ2-1 | TRBV20-1 | once | CSAGGRGPGEQFF | TGCAGTGCTGGGGGCCGGGGGCCCGGTGAGCAGTTCTTC
NA | TRBJ1-2 | TRBV20-1 | NA | CSGWGGYGYTF | TGCAGCGGGTGGGGTGGTTATGGCTACACCTTC
TRBD1 | TRBJ2-6 | TRBV10-3 | NA | CAISRTGDSSGANVLTF | TGTGCCATCAGCAGGACAGGGGATTCCTCTGGGGCCAACGTCCTGACTTTC
TRBD2 | TRBJ2-5 | TRBV10-3 | NA | CAISERVAGGLVETQYF | TGTGCCATCAGTGAGAGGGTGGCGGGGGGGCTCGTGGAGACCCAGTACTTC
TRBD1 | TRBJ2-3 | TRBV19 | NA | CASSPNPGQGPDTQYF | TGTGCCAGTAGTCCCAACCCGGGACAGGGGCCAGATACGCAGTATTTT
NA | TRBJ1-2 | TRBV6-1 | NA | CASTKLGPGTYSNYGYTF | TGTGCCAGCACCAAACTAGGGCCGGGGACATACTCTAACTATGGCTACACCTTC
TRBD1 | TRBJ2-5 | TRBV20-1 | NA | CSAQIPGTGVQETQYF | TGCAGTGCTCAGATCCCCGGGACAGGGGTCCAAGAGACCCAGTACTTC
TRBD2 | TRBJ2-4 | TRBV15 | few | CATKRGGRDIQYF | TGTGCCACTAAGCGGGGGGGCCGGGACATTCAGTACTTC
TRBD2 | TRBJ2-1 | TRBV6-1 | once | CASSPRTSEIYNEQFF | TGTGCCAGCAGTCCCCGGACTAGCGAGATCTACAATGAGCAGTTCTTC
NA | TRBJ2-5 | TRBV19 | NA | CASSMGSARGGETQYF | TGTGCCAGTAGTATGGGCTCAGCGAGGGGAGGAGAGACCCAGTACTTC
TRBD1 | TRBJ2-7 | TRBV6-1 | NA | CASSTRQGAYEQYF | TGTGCCAGCAGTACCCGACAGGGGGCCTACGAGCAGTACTTC
NA | TRBJ2-5 | TRBV5-1 | NA | CASSLSSLIQETQYF | TGCGCCAGCAGCTTATCGTCACTGATACAAGAGACCCAGTACTTC
NA | TRBJ1-1 | TRBV20-1 | NA | CSARGPTLPGDTEAFF | TGCAGTGCTAGGGGACCCACCCTACCGGGGGACACTGAAGCTTTCTTT
NA | TRBJ2-1 | TRBV20-1 | medium-sized | CSAPRGGGAWDNEQFF | TGCAGTGCCCCGAGAGGGGGGGGGGCTTGGGACAATGAGCAGTTCTTC
TRBD1 | TRBJ2-3 | TRBV24-1 | NA | CATSDYRTGGPDTQYF | TGTGCCACCAGTGATTACCGGACAGGGGGCCCAGATACGCAGTATTTT
NA | TRBJ1-5 | TRBV20-1 | NA | CSATRDPNQPQHF | TGCAGTGCTACACGGGACCCCAATCAGCCCCAGCATTTT
NA | TRBJ1-1 | TRBV11-3 | few | CASSYRGEAFF | TGTGCCAGCAGCTACCGGGGGGAGGCTTTCTTT
NA | TRBJ1-2 | TRBV19 | NA | CASNYPQGGGYTF | TGTGCCAGTAATTACCCACAAGGCGGTGGCTACACCTTC
NA | TRBJ1-1 | TRBV6-1 | NA | CASVRDLNTEAFF | TGTGCCAGCGTCCGGGACTTGAACACTGAAGCTTTCTTT
NA | TRBJ1-5 | TRBV2 | few | CASSTSQGSSNQPQHF | TGTGCCAGCAGTACCTCCCAGGGCAGTAGCAATCAGCCCCAGCATTTT
NA | TRBJ1-1 | TRBV7-9 | NA | CASSLEGISEAFF | TGTGCCAGCAGCTTAGAAGGGATCTCTGAAGCTTTCTTT
TRBD2 | TRBJ2-2 | TRBV11-3 | NA | CASSPSWGGGNTGELFF | TGTGCCAGCAGTCCGAGCTGGGGGGGTGGGAACACCGGGGAGCTGTTTTTT
NA | TRBJ1-5 | TRBV27 | few | CASSFGYSNQPQHF | TGTGCCAGCAGTTTTGGCTACAGCAATCAGCCCCAGCATTTT
TRBD1 | TRBJ2-5 | TRBV30 | NA | CAWGQGEFQETQYF | TGTGCCTGGGGACAGGGGGAGTTCCAAGAGACCCAGTACTTC
NA | TRBJ2-5 | TRBV7-2 | NA | CASSLLSSVGGPQYF | TGTGCCAGCAGCTTACTCTCCAGCGTGGGGGGCCCTCAGTACTTC
NA | TRBJ1-3 | TRBV5-1 | NA | CASSLEAVPGGTIYF | TGCGCCAGCAGCTTGGAGGCGGTGCCCGGAGGGACCATATATTTT
TRBD1 | TRBJ1-2 | TRBV20-1 | NA | CSADRVGGYTF | TGCAGTGCTGACAGGGTCGGTGGCTACACCTTC
NA | TRBJ2-7 | TRBV12-3/TRBV12-4 | NA | CASSWGPPSSYEQYF | TGTGCCAGCAGTTGGGGGCCTCCGAGCTCCTACGAGCAGTACTTC